Shown below are 2 T cell receptor beta chains from a single sample sequenced in a study of identical twins. MiXCR, applied by TCRdb to the 5' RACE reads, yields one record per CDR3 protein. The sample has roughly 720,000 distinct CDR3 sequences, 18% seen once. Separately, the same data were catalogued under a study of T cells expressing NK-cell markers.

Specimen: PBMCs. Receptor source: a woman younger than 30 in good health.

The chain uses TRBV20-1 and TRBJ2-1, with D possibly matching TRBD1 (5 bases). V lost 3 bases to trimming and J lost 7 bases, with 16 bases between them. CDR1 DFQATT and CDR2 SNEGSKA come from the germline V gene (reference sequence). This CDR3 is built from 14 residues. The CDR3 spells CSASSRGHGNEQFF. The DNA for the CDR3 is TGCAGTGCTAGCTCAAGGGGTCACGGGAATGAGCAGTTCTTC.

V and J are TRBV25-1 and TRBJ2-7, with D possibly TRBD2 on 5 matching bases. The length of the CDR3 is 15 residues. The V and J ends lost 2 bases and 4 bases respectively, with 15 bases between them. Germline-derived CDR1 and CDR2 are MGHDK and SYGVNS. CDR3 bases: TGTGCCAGCAGTGAACTCGGCGAGGGCTTATACGAGCAGTACTTC. Amino acid sequence: CASSELGEGLYEQYF.